The 9 T cell receptor beta chains presented below share a single source sample, sequenced in a study of T-cell reconstitution after alpha-beta-depleted transplantation in children. The authors prepared the TCRbeta library with unique molecular identifiers. TCRdb re-called the PCR reads through MiXCR, storing one row per CDR3 protein. Among roughly 340,000 distinct CDR3 sequences, 15% to 20% were seen once, and the ten largest hold roughly two fifths. Sequencing was performed on PBMCs, mostly from graft donor cells, taken 360 days after TCRalphabeta/CD19-depleted stem cell transplant. The receptors were sampled from a male patient between 2 and 9 years old who had a stem cell transplant for acute lymphoblastic leukemia, so the T cells may come from the graft donor.

A few counts support this clonotype. The genes are TRBV4-3 and TRBJ2-1; D uncertain. The CDR3 length is 15 residues. Looked up from germline, CDR1 is LGHNA and CDR2 is YSLEER. V lost 0 bases and J 2 bases, leaving 8 bases between the germline ends. The CDR3 sequence: CASSQDKGPYNEQFF. The CDR3 DNA sequence: TGCGCCAGCAGCCAAGACAAGGGTCCCTACAATGAGCAGTTCTTC.

V usage is TRBV7-3 and J usage is TRBJ2-2; D may be TRBD2 (6 bases). The V gene lost 2 bases and the J gene lost 5 bases, with 15 bases spanning the gap. Germline CDR1 and CDR2: SGHTA and FQGTGA. This CDR3 has 16 amino acids. The CDR3 bases are TGTGCCAGCAGCTTAGGGGCAGGAGGAGGGACCGGGGAGCTGTTTTTT. Protein product: CASSLGAGGGTGELFF.

There are a few counts of this clonotype. This chain joins TRBV29-1 and TRBJ1-5, with D possibly TRBD1 on 5 matching bases. V was pared by 4 bases and J by 7 bases, with 14 bases between. The length of the CDR3 is 13 residues. Germline V lookup: CDR1 SQVTM, CDR2 ANQGSEA. CDR3 sequence (DNA): TGCAGCGTTGCAAACAGGCTGGACCAGCCCCAGCATTTT. This gives the protein CSVANRLDQPQHF.

In this sample, this clonotype turned up a few times. The chain carries TRBV9 and TRBJ2-7; 8 bases align to TRBD1. There are 16 residues in the CDR3. V was clipped by 4 bases and J by 3 bases; unmatched bases: 12. Germline-derived CDR1 and CDR2 are SGDLS and YYNGEE. Written as DNA, the CDR3 is TGTGCCAGCAGCCCCCGTCCCGAGGACAGGGTCTACGAGCAGTACTTC. Its translation is CASSPRPEDRVYEQYF.

The V and J genes are TRBV20-1 and TRBJ2-7; 9 bases line up with TRBD2. There are 13 residues in the CDR3. CDR1 is DFQATT and CDR2 is SNEGSKA in the germline V gene (reference sequence). V lost 6 bases and J lost 3; bases outside the gene matches: 6. This CDR3 is CSAPTSGHYEQYF. The CDR3 coding sequence is TGCAGTGCGCCGACTAGCGGACACTACGAGCAGTACTTC.

In its sample, this clonotype was seen many times. The chain combines TRBV28 with TRBJ2-7; 8 bases align to TRBD2. CDR1 MDHEN and CDR2 SYDVKM come from the germline V gene. V gave up 3 bases and J gave up 4 bases; unmatched junction bases: 5. The CDR3 consists of 14 residues. Here the CDR3 DNA reads TGTGCCAGCAGTTTCAGCGGGAGTACGTACGAGCAGTACTTC. Residues: CASSFSGSTYEQYF.

The V and J genes are TRBV15 and TRBJ1-4; possible D gene TRBD1, 5 bases. V lost 0 bases and J 7 bases, leaving 9 bases between the germline ends. This CDR3 is built from 14 residues. Looked up from germline, CDR1 is LNHNV and CDR2 is YYDKDF (reference sequence). In nucleotides, the CDR3 is TGTGCCACCAGCAGAGAGGGCAGGGCTGAAAAACTGTTTTTT. It specifies CATSREGRAEKLFF.

This clonotype occurred a few times. The CDR3 does not end in the conserved phenylalanine or tryptophan, so this is likely a read error. The chain couples TRBV4-2 to TRBJ2-1; D perhaps matches TRBD2 (6 bases). The CDR3 loop spans 15 amino acids. Germline V gene sequence: CDR1 LGHNA, CDR2 YNFKEQ. Trimming shortened V by 4 bases and J by 3 bases, and 13 bases separated the two germline ends. CDR3 sequence: CASSLRDSDYNEQFC. DNA for the CDR3: TGTGCCAGCAGCCTCCGGGACTCGGACTACAATGAGCAGTTCTGC.

Only a few counts were recorded for this clonotype. The chain links TRBV5-4 to TRBJ1-1, with 7 bases matching TRBD1. This CDR3 is 14 amino acids long. The V and J ends lost 0 bases and 4 bases, in that order; junction bases with no gene match: 3. Germline loops: CDR1 SGHNT, CDR2 YYREEE (reference sequence). The CDR3 DNA follows: TGTGCCAGCAGCTTGGGACAGGGAGCCACTGAAGCTTTCTTT. Its protein is CASSLGQGATEAFF.